The sequence of this T cell receptor (beta chain) was determined in a study of early T cells in non-severe SARS-CoV-2 infection. About the research overall: Investigators sequenced bulk RNA drawn from unsorted whole blood, and chains remained unpaired.

Trimming cost V 4 bases and J 0 bases; bases outside gene matches: 17. Germline CDR1 and CDR2: KGHSH and LQKENI. The length of the CDR3 is 21 residues. Attachment of unique molecular identifiers was made to individual cDNA molecules. TCRdb used MiXCR to reprocess the 5' RACE reads, holding one entry per CDR3 protein. The table includes roughly 93,000 distinct CDR3 sequences, 9.5% to 11% detected once. V gene TRBV18 combines with J gene TRBJ2-2; TRBD1 agrees at 10 bases. Sequencing was carried out using whole blood. This receptor was identified in an adult who was a healthcare worker with PCR-confirmed SARS-CoV-2 infection or an uninfected control (not recorded which). The CDR3 is CASSLQPPGQGIVTNTGELFF. The CDR3 DNA reads as TGTGCCAGCTCACTACAACCCCCGGGACAGGGGATTGTTACGAACACCGGGGAGCTGTTTTTT.